This TCR beta chain was documented in a study of blood T cell repertoires in COVID-19. For the study at large: Sites across the United States, Italy and Spain contributed samples from acute and convalescent COVID-19. The cDNA or gDNA used as material had been derived from T cells, B-cell-depleted T cells, or PBMCs.

From germline, CDR1 is MNHEY and CDR2 SMNVEV (reference sequence). Trimming removed 2 bases at V and 1 base at J, with 18 bases between. The CDR3 length is 17 residues. In the original analysis: Reference gene primer amplification in the assay estimated nucleated cell counts. Some clones are missing from TCRdb's copy, which holds only in-frame ones; the method was immunoSEQ multiplex PCR. That table supplies the V and J calls and clone size; D and trimming were determined from the DNA. This sample has around 170,000 clones, with roughly 90% found just once. The sample consisted of peripheral blood. This rearrangement joins TRBV27 to TRBJ2-7, with D perhaps TRBD1 (6 bases). The receptor was isolated from a man in his 60s with acute or convalescent COVID-19. The CDR3 DNA follows: TGTGCCAGCAGTTTACGATCGCCAGGGGCTGGTTCCTACGAGCAGTACGTC. Amino acids: CASSLRSPGAGSYEQYV.